A single sample is the source of the 10 T cell receptor beta chains below, sequenced in a study of blood T cell repertoires in COVID-19. Sequencing used immunoSEQ multiplex PCR; TCRdb keeps in-frame clones, though not all of them. Of approximately 300,000 clones in the sample, approximately 89% were seen once. Sequencing used PBMCs or T cells enriched from blood (not recorded which). The source of these receptors is a woman aged 25 to 39 who had recovered from COVID-19.

CDR3 residues: CASSSGGETQYF. Here the CDR3 DNA reads TGTGCCAGCAGCTCGGGGGGCGAGACCCAGTACTTC. The chain recombines TRBV12-3 or TRBV12-4 with TRBJ2-5; possibly TRBD2 for D (7 bases). Trimming pared 6 bases from V and 5 bases from J, leaving 10 bases between. This CDR3 has 12 amino acids.

The V call is TRBV6-4, the J call TRBJ2-1; D perhaps matches TRBD1 (6 bases). The CDR3 covers 15 residues. Trimming removed 7 bases at V and 5 bases at J, with 18 bases between. Germline V gives CDR1 MRHNA, CDR2 SNTAGT. This CDR3 is CASTPQRTENNEQFF. CDR3 bases: TGTGCCAGCACCCCTCAGAGGACAGAAAACAATGAGCAGTTCTTC.

This clone appeared once. Other DNA sequences in this sample translate to the same CDR3. CDR3 in amino acids: CASSPAGNTIYF. DNA for the CDR3: TGTGCCAGCAGTCCCGCTGGAAACACCATATATTTT. The V call is TRBV7-9, the J call TRBJ1-3; D ambiguous. Trimming took off 6 bases at V and 2 bases at J, with 5 bases between the two ends. This CDR3 is built from 12 residues. Germline V gives CDR1 SEHNR, CDR2 FQNEAQ (reference sequence).

This clone has more than one count but fewer than ten. V and J are TRBV7-3 and TRBJ1-2, with D perhaps matching TRBD1 (5 bases). Germline loops: CDR1 SGHTA, CDR2 FQGTGA. CDR3 length: 16 amino acids. The V gene lost 0 bases and the J gene lost 6 bases, with 17 bases spanning the gap. CDR3 loop: CASSLTPGDWVDGYTF. In nucleotides, the CDR3 is TGTGCCAGCAGCTTAACCCCGGGGGATTGGGTAGATGGCTACACCTTC.

The V gene is TRBV6-6, the J gene TRBJ2-3, with D possibly matching TRBD2 (5 bases). The V gene's germline CDR1 is MNHNY and CDR2 SVGAGI (reference sequence). The V gene lost 0 bases and the J gene lost 6 bases, with 13 bases spanning the gap. The CDR3 runs to 15 residues. The CDR3 sequence is CASSYSDAGRDTQYF. The CDR3 DNA reads TGTGCCAGCAGTTACTCGGACGCGGGTAGGGATACGCAGTATTTT.

The rearrangement uses TRBV28 and TRBJ1-1, with unresolved D. The CDR3 runs to 14 residues. Trimming pared 1 base from V and 1 base from J, leaving 7 bases between. The V gene's germline CDR1 is MDHEN and CDR2 SYDVKM. In DNA, the CDR3 is TGTGCCAGCAGTTTATTCCCAGGGAACACTGAAGCTTTCTTT. Translating it yields CASSLFPGNTEAFF.

DNA for the CDR3: TGTGCCAGCAGCACAGGTCCAGGGGAGACTGAAGCTTTCTTT. It encodes CASSTGPGETEAFF. V usage is TRBV11-2 and J usage is TRBJ1-1, with D tentatively TRBD1 (6 bases). Germline CDR1 reads SGHAT; CDR2 reads FQNNGV. CDR3 length: 14 residues. V lost 5 bases, J lost 5 bases, and 15 bases lay in between.

In its sample, this clone was seen once. The gene calls are TRBV18 and TRBJ2-7; D remains ambiguous. Germline V gives CDR1 KGHSH, CDR2 LQKENI. The CDR3 contains 12 residues. Trimming pared 2 bases from V and 5 bases from J, leaving 7 bases between. The CDR3 region has the DNA TGTGCCAGCTCACCAAGAAGAGACGAGCAGTACTTC. As protein: CASSPRRDEQYF.

This chain connects TRBV25-1 to TRBJ1-2; tentatively, D is TRBD1 (5 bases). The CDR3 sequence is 14 residues long. Trimming removed 1 base at V and 4 bases at J, with 10 bases between. From germline, CDR1 is MGHDK and CDR2 SYGVNS. In DNA form, the CDR3 reads TGTGCCAGCAGTGAATCAAACAGGCTCTATGGCTACACCTTC. It specifies CASSESNRLYGYTF.

V and J are TRBV5-5 and TRBJ1-2, with 11 bases that match TRBD1. CDR3 length equals 16 residues. Germline V lookup: CDR1 SGHKS, CDR2 YYEKEE (reference sequence). Germline trimming cut 7 bases from V and 8 bases from J; bases unmatched to any gene: 16. CDR3 coding DNA: TGTGCCAGCTCCCTGTCCGGGACAGGGGGAATTGAGGGCTACACCTTC. Translating gives CASSLSGTGGIEGYTF.